Listed here are 12 T cell receptor beta chains from one sample, sequenced in a study of post-analysis software for immune sequencing data. General study points: TRBV segments more frequent in patients than in controls numbered several and included TRBV5-6, TRBV5-1 and TRBV20-1.

Each TCR beta cDNA library carried unique molecular identifiers. TCRdb re-derived calls from the PCR reads in MiXCR, one entry per CDR3 protein. The sample carries roughly 430,000 distinct CDR3 sequences, over 30% recorded once. These receptors have no known antigen. Sequencing was carried out using blood. These receptors were collected from a girl aged 2-15 years with multiple sclerosis.

The V gene is TRBV18, the J gene TRBJ1-2, with D hard to call. CDR1 and CDR2 (germline): KGHSH, LQKENI. The CDR3 totals 14 residues. Trimming removed 3 bases at V and 4 bases at J, with 12 bases between. CDR3 coding DNA: TGTGCCAGCTCACCCACAGAGATAAGCTATGGCTACACCTTC. The encoded protein is CASSPTEISYGYTF. Looking up the rest from reference TRBV18 and TRBJ1-2 gives the full variable domain: NAGVMQNPRHLVRRRGQEARLRCSPMKGHSHVYWYRQLPEEGLKFMVYLQKENIIDESGMPKERFSAEFPKEGPSILRIQQVVRGDSAAYFCASSPTEISYGYTFGSGTRLTVV.

About this clonotype itself: The CDR3 does not end in the conserved phenylalanine or tryptophan, so this is likely a read error. The CDR3 sequence: CASTVGQRYSPLHC. The CDR3 DNA reads as TGTGCCAGCACCGTGGGACAGCGATATTCACCCCTCCACTGT. The rearrangement links TRBV28 to TRBJ1-6; the match to TRBD1 covers 7 bases. The junction had 8 bases not matched to a gene; V was cut back by 7 bases and J by 8 bases. The germline gives CDR1 MDHEN, CDR2 SYDVKM. The CDR3 totals 14 residues.

This CDR3 is CASSLAGQAGYGYTF. The DNA of the CDR3 is TGTGCCAGCAGCTTAGCGGGACAGGCGGGGTATGGCTACACCTTC. The V and J genes are TRBV7-6 and TRBJ1-2, with TRBD1 matching 8 bases. The length of the CDR3 is 15 residues. The V gene end was trimmed by 0 bases and the J gene end by 5 bases; junction bases not matched to a gene: 5. Germline CDR1 and CDR2: SGHVS and FNYEAQ.

This clonotype was counted only a few times. The gene calls are TRBV7-3 and TRBJ2-5; D not certain. The germline gives CDR1 SGHTA, CDR2 FQGTGA. The ends were cut back, 1 base at V and 3 bases at J, with 6 bases in the middle. The CDR3 has 13 residues. CDR3 sequence reads: CASSLSPKETQYF. The CDR3 DNA sequence: TGTGCCAGCAGCTTAAGCCCAAAAGAGACCCAGTACTTC. The full variable domain, with the rest looked up from reference TRBV7-3 and TRBJ2-5, is GAGVSQTPSNKVTEKGKYVELRCDPISGHTALYWYRQSLGQGPEFLIYFQGTGAADDSGLPNDRFFAVRPEGSVSTLKIQRTERGDSAVYLCASSLSPKETQYFGPGTRLLVL.

The J gene is TRBJ1-1, the V gene TRBV12-3 or TRBV12-4; TRBD1 matches 9 bases. The CDR3 is 16 residues long. V shed 1 base and J 5 bases; nucleotides not matched to a gene: 8. The CDR3 loop reads CASSLDRGPLPTEAFF. The CDR3 bases are TGTGCCAGCAGTTTAGACAGGGGGCCGCTTCCGACTGAAGCTTTCTTT.

The rearrangement links TRBV20-1 to TRBJ2-7, with a weak D call TRBD1 (5 bases). CDR3 length: 14 amino acids. Trimming pared 0 bases from V and 1 base from J, leaving 10 bases between. The germline gives CDR1 DFQATT, CDR2 SNEGSKA (reference sequence). The CDR3 DNA sequence: TGCAGTGCTAGAGACTGGCAGGGATCCTACGAGCAGTACTTC. Protein sequence: CSARDWQGSYEQYF.

This clonotype was counted between two and nine times. The chain is built from TRBV10-3 and TRBJ2-1; possibly TRBD2 for D (5 bases). This CDR3 region has 15 residues. Germline V lookup: CDR1 ENHRY, CDR2 SYGVKD. V dropped 3 bases and J dropped 8 bases, with 17 bases sitting between them. The CDR3 nucleotides are TGTGCCATCAGTGATCACCGGGGTGGTAATGATGAGCAGTTCTTC. Translated: CAISDHRGGNDEQFF.

This clonotype was counted only a few times. This chain uses TRBV3-1 with TRBJ2-7; D is undetermined. Germline V gene data show CDR1 as LGHDT and CDR2 as YNNKEL (reference sequence). The CDR3 has 15 amino acids. V was clipped by 4 bases and J by 2 bases, with 15 bases between them. CDR3 DNA sequence: TGTGCCAGCAGCCTCCGGCCTTTTGGTCCCTACGAGCAGTACTTC. The encoded protein is CASSLRPFGPYEQYF.

On this clonotype: The junction and the germline gene differ at one end; a read error may be behind it. V is TRBV5-1 and J is TRBJ2-1, with 12 positions matching TRBD2. The CDR3 is 17 amino acids. Germline loops: CDR1 SGHRS, CDR2 YFSETQ. In nucleotides, the CDR3 is TGCGCCGGCAGCCCTGGACTAGCGGGAACGAACTACAATGAGCAGTTCTTC. It yields the protein CAGSPGLAGTNYNEQFF.

This clonotype was picked up a small number of times. This sequence joins TRBV12-3 or TRBV12-4 and TRBJ2-5; 7 nucleotides align to TRBD2. V dropped 0 bases and J dropped 1; count of bases not matched to a gene: 5. CDR3 length: 16 residues. The CDR3: CASSLAEGLLQETQYF. DNA for the CDR3: TGTGCCAGCAGTTTAGCGGAGGGACTACTCCAAGAGACCCAGTACTTC.

This clonotype was counted a few times. V usage is TRBV25-1 and J usage is TRBJ2-7, with D perhaps TRBD2 (6 bases). CDR1 and CDR2 from the germline V gene are MGHDK and SYGVNS. V lost 6 bases to trimming and J lost 3 bases, with 18 bases between them. CDR3 length equals 15 residues. The CDR3 DNA reads TGTGCCAGCAGCTTGGGACTCGTAACGCTCTACGAGCAGTACTTC. It translates to CASSLGLVTLYEQYF.

Regarding this clonotype: An end of the junction does not agree with germline; a read error may underlie this. The V call is TRBV5-1, the J call TRBJ2-7; TRBD2 matches at 10 bases. The CDR3 has 15 residues. Germline assignment: CDR1 SGHRS and CDR2 YFSETQ. The CDR3 coding sequence is TGCGCCAACAGCCAGAGGACTAGCGGATCCTACGAGCAGTACTTC. Translating it yields CANSQRTSGSYEQYF. Full variable domain (rest looked up from reference TRBV5-1 and TRBJ2-7): KAGVTQTPRYLIKTRGQQVTLSCSPISGHRSVSWYQQTPGQGLQFLFEYFSETQRNKGNFPGRFSGRQFSNSRSEMNVSTLELGDSALYLCANSQRTSGSYEQYFGPGTRLTVT.